A selection of T cell receptor beta chains follows, all from one sample in a study of beta chain features in type 1 diabetes. TCRdb's table, derived via immunoSEQ multiplex PCR, lists solely in-frame clones and lacks some. The sample shows hundreds of thousands of clones, over 11% of them seen only once. Sequenced sample: naive CD4+ T cells from blood. The receptors derive from a man aged 18 to 29 with type 1 diabetes. The conserved cysteine and the conserved F or W are not part of the CDR3 here.

length	V	J	CDR3
14	TRBV21-1	TRBJ2-1	ASSQPKGEGRDEQF
13	TRBV6-1	TRBJ2-7	ASPIGGGLPYEQY
10	TRBV18	TRBJ2-7	ASSPSGNEQY
11	TRBV19	TRBJ2-1	ASVGSSYNEQF
11	TRBV6-5	TRBJ2-1	ASSYDWSNEQF
13	TRBV4-1	TRBJ2-1	ASSQDFAGGGEQF
11	TRBV7-2	TRBJ1-5	ASSPTLSEPQH
11	TRBV7-9	TRBJ1-2	ASSFSRAHGYT
13	TRBV11-2	TRBJ2-3	ASSFAGVFTDTQY
12	TRBV6-5	TRBJ2-3	ASSSGQGTDTQY
15	TRBV18	TRBJ1-2	ASSPTGTGGSNYGYT
12	TRBV4-2	TRBJ1-1	ASSQDLSSTEAF
13	TRBV25-1	TRBJ1-1	ASSEVGSRKAEAF
12	TRBV29-1	TRBJ1-1	SVEQGGWNTEAF
12	TRBV5-1	TRBJ2-1	ASSLGDDYNEQF